This T cell receptor beta chain emerged from a study of human T cells and chemical hapten exposure. The time point here: pre-sensitization, week 0. The treatment: therapeutic diphenylcyclopropenone sensitization with weekly scalp DPC. V was clipped by 1 base and J by 7 bases; unmatched bases: 11. The CDR3 is 17 residues long. Per germline, CDR1 SGHTA and CDR2 FQGNSA. Via MiXCR, TCRdb re-called the RACE reads, giving one row per CDR3 protein. The sample shows tens of thousands of distinct CDR3 sequences, roughly 9.1% of them seen only once. This receptor was taken from a woman in her 40s with alopecia areata. Some clones in this sample may be carry-over from other donors' samples. The sequences come from whole blood, collected in connection with sensitization to the hapten diphenylcyclopropenone (DPC). This sequence joins TRBV7-2 and TRBJ2-2, with 8 nucleotides matching TRBD1. For the CDR3, the DNA is TGTGCCAGCAGCTTAGTGTCGGCAGGGGGCAAAATCGGGGAGCTGTTTTTT. Translated: CASSLVSAGGKIGELFF.